This T cell receptor (beta chain) came from a study of identical twins. Regarding this clonotype: Its antigen is still unknown.

Study-level points and caveats: Possibly, invariant MAIT and iNKT cells partly confounded zero-insertion analyses.

Trimming left V 8 bases short and J 6 bases short, with 12 bases between. The CDR3 loop spans 12 amino acids. CDR1 is SNHLY, CDR2 FYNNEI, per germline. Template switching introduced a universal primer site, and the cDNA bore unique molecular identifiers. From the 5' RACE reads, TCRdb called clonotypes with MiXCR, one entry per CDR3 protein. This table has about 220,000 distinct CDR3 sequences, around a tenth appearing once. The source material was memory (CD45RO+) T cells sorted from blood. The source of this sequence is a woman between 18 and 29 years old in good health. This sequence joins TRBV2 and TRBJ2-3; D unresolved. CDR3: CASRPESDTQYF. Written as DNA, the CDR3 is TGTGCCAGCCGCCCGGAGAGTGATACGCAGTATTTT. The complete variable domain, with remaining parts taken from reference TRBV2 and TRBJ2-3, reads EPEVTQTPSHQVTQMGQEVILRCVPISNHLYFYWYRQILGQKVEFLVSFYNNEISEKSEIFDDQFSVERPDGSNFTLKIRSTKLEDSAMYFCASRPESDTQYFGPGTRLTVL.